Below, 18 T cell receptor beta chains from the same sample are listed, as sequenced in a study of cytomegalovirus exposure and HLA in healthy donors (dated by TCRdb to 2016 to 2017). Libraries were prepared through the immunoSEQ multiplex PCR assay. The multiplex PCR relied on a mix of 60 forward primers for TCR Vbeta segments and 13 reverse primers for TCR Jbeta segments. TCRdb took over this immuneACCESS table, retaining in-frame rearrangements with V and J assigned. Such tables are incomplete; in checked studies, under half of the missing clones stem from an unresolved V gene, and the remainder is unexplained. This sample is represented by around 120,000 clones; roughly 80% of them were singletons. The leading ten clones occupy around 5.1% of the sample. Sequenced: PBMCs. These receptors came from a female donor in good health and CMV-seropositive.

The chain couples TRBV7-3 to TRBJ2-2; 9 bases line up with TRBD2. CDR3 size: 17 residues. Losses at the gene ends were 1 base for V and 7 bases for J; bases not matched to a gene: 10. Germline-derived CDR1 and CDR2 are SGHTA and FQGTGA. The CDR3 sequence: CASSLNMASGTGGELFF. DNA for the CDR3: TGTGCCAGCAGCTTAAACATGGCTAGCGGGACTGGCGGGGAGCTGTTTTTT.

This clone has a handful of counts. This chain uses TRBV5-1 with TRBJ1-2; TRBD1 matches at 10 bases. Germline-derived CDR1 and CDR2 are SGHRS and YFSETQ. J lost 6 bases, V lost 0 bases, and 5 bases had no gene match. The CDR3 has 15 amino acids. The CDR3 here is CASSLAGQGLNGYTF. The CDR3 DNA follows: TGCGCCAGCAGCTTGGCGGGACAGGGGTTAAATGGCTACACCTTC.

The rearrangement uses TRBV10-3 and TRBJ2-7; 9 bases are shared with TRBD1. The V gene's germline CDR1 is ENHRY and CDR2 SYGVKD. The CDR3 totals 14 residues. Trimming took 6 bases from V and 3 from J; bases not matched to a gene: 6. CDR3 nucleotide sequence: TGTGCCATCAGCCGACCGGGACAGGGCTACGAGCAGTACTTC. Translated, it gives CAISRPGQGYEQYF.

J is TRBJ2-7 and V is TRBV13; possibly TRBD2 for D (6 bases). Germline CDR1 PRHDT, CDR2 FYEKMQ (reference sequence). This CDR3 contains 15 residues. V lost 6 bases to trimming and J lost 1 base, with 16 bases between them. This CDR3 reads CASRGTGSMSYEQYF. The DNA for the CDR3 is TGTGCCAGCAGAGGGACCGGGAGTATGTCCTACGAGCAGTACTTC.

This chain joins TRBV9 and TRBJ2-1, with a weak D call TRBD2 (6 bases). CDR1 and CDR2 from the germline V gene are SGDLS and YYNGEE. V lost 3 bases, J lost 7 bases, and 11 bases lay in between. The length of the CDR3 is 13 residues. This chain's CDR3 is CASSAGSGNEQFF. For the CDR3, the DNA is TGTGCCAGCAGCGCCGGGAGCGGGAATGAGCAGTTCTTC.

The V and J genes are TRBV6-1 and TRBJ2-1, with TRBD1 matching over 8 bases. This CDR3 is 15 amino acids long. Unmatched junction bases numbered 10, after V lost 4 bases and J lost 8 bases. CDR1 MNHNS and CDR2 SASEGT come from the germline V gene. The CDR3 bases are TGTGCCAGCAGTGCGACCAGGGGGCCTATCGATGAGCAGTTCTTC. Its protein product is CASSATRGPIDEQFF.

V and J are TRBV2 and TRBJ1-1, with 7 bases identical to TRBD1. CDR1 SNHLY and CDR2 FYNNEI come from the germline V gene. This CDR3 spans 13 amino acids. After removal of 6 bases from V and 7 bases from J, the junction contained 8 bases not matched to a gene. DNA of the CDR3: TGTGCCAGCAGCCGGGACAGTGGGGATGAAGCTTTCTTT. As protein: CASSRDSGDEAFF.

V and J are TRBV27 and TRBJ1-4, with a tentative D call TRBD1 (6 bases). The germline V gene has CDR1 MNHEY and CDR2 SMNVEV (reference sequence). V lost 5 bases and J 3 bases, leaving 13 bases between the germline ends. The CDR3 spans 15 residues. DNA for the CDR3: TGTGCCAGCAGTCAACAGGGTTTGCCTAATGAAAAACTGTTTTTT. It specifies CASSQQGLPNEKLFF.

The chain has TRBV7-2 and TRBJ1-1, with 8 bases lining up with TRBD1. Trimming took 3 bases from V and 1 from J; bases not matched to a gene: 4. This CDR3 has 15 residues. CDR1 SGHTA and CDR2 FQGNSA come from the germline V gene. In DNA form, the CDR3 reads TGTGCCAGCAGCTTTCCCGGGACAGGGAACACTGAAGCTTTCTTT. Translated, it gives CASSFPGTGNTEAFF.

The chain couples TRBV19 to TRBJ2-1; 14 bases map to TRBD2. The CDR3 loop spans 15 amino acids. V dropped 4 bases and J dropped 7; count of bases not matched to a gene: 3. The germline gives CDR1 LNHDA, CDR2 SQIVND (reference sequence). The CDR3 nucleotides are TGTGCCAGTAGTAGGACTAGCGGGGGGACTAATGAGCAGTTCTTC. This encodes CASSRTSGGTNEQFF.

The chain joins TRBV18 to TRBJ1-4, with D perhaps TRBD1 (5 bases). The CDR3 has 15 amino acids. Germline CDR1 KGHSH, CDR2 LQKENI. V was shortened by 3 bases and J by 8 bases, with 16 bases between the two germline ends. The CDR3 bases are TGTGCCAGCTCACCTTCTCTCAGGACATCCGAAAAACTGTTTTTT. It codes for CASSPSLRTSEKLFF. The full variable domain, with the rest looked up from reference TRBV18 and TRBJ1-4, is NAGVMQNPRHLVRRRGQEARLRCSPMKGHSHVYWYRQLPEEGLKFMVYLQKENIIDESGMPKERFSAEFPKEGPSILRIQQVVRGDSAAYFCASSPSLRTSEKLFFGSGTQLSVL.

V and J are TRBV5-1 and TRBJ2-1; TRBD2 matches at 8 bases. The V gene's germline CDR1 is SGHRS and CDR2 YFSETQ. J was trimmed by 3 bases and V by 4 bases; bases with no gene match: 3. The CDR3 runs 14 residues. The CDR3 coding sequence is TGCGCCAGCAGCCCGGGGACTAGCTACAATGAGCAGTTCTTC. It codes for CASSPGTSYNEQFF.

The chain carries TRBV7-3 and TRBJ1-1; TRBD1 matches 8 bases. V was pared by 8 bases and J by 5 bases, with 22 bases of the junction left unmatched. Looked up from germline, CDR1 is SGHTA and CDR2 is FQGTGA. CDR3 length: 18 amino acids. CDR3 amino acids: CASLEGGAAGGAGTEAFF. As DNA, the CDR3 is TGTGCCAGCTTGGAGGGGGGAGCGGCAGGGGGCGCGGGAACTGAAGCTTTCTTT.

The rearrangement joins TRBV7-2 to TRBJ2-7; 9 bases map to TRBD1. After removal of 5 bases from V and 3 bases from J, the junction contained 8 bases not matched to a gene. This CDR3 contains 15 residues. Germline CDR1 and CDR2: SGHTA and FQGNSA. The CDR3 loop reads CASSSRQGGNYEQYF. The CDR3 DNA sequence: TGTGCCAGCAGCAGTAGACAGGGGGGAAACTACGAGCAGTACTTC.

The rearrangement joins TRBV28 to TRBJ2-2; D gene unclear. Germline V gene data show CDR1 as MDHEN and CDR2 as SYDVKM. Trimming removed 2 bases at V and 7 bases at J, with 14 bases between. This CDR3 has 15 residues. The CDR3 DNA sequence: TGTGCCAGCAGTTTAGATCTAGGCCGAATCGGGGAGCTGTTTTTT. Translation gives CASSLDLGRIGELFF.

This chain joins TRBV12-5 and TRBJ1-1, with D perhaps TRBD1 (5 bases). CDR3 length: 14 residues. Germline V gene sequence: CDR1 LGHNT, CDR2 FRNRAP. V was trimmed by 1 base and J by 4 bases, leaving 10 bases between them. CDR3 sequence reads: CASGLGGGGTEAFF. For the CDR3, the DNA is TGTGCTAGTGGTTTGGGGGGCGGGGGCACTGAAGCTTTCTTT.

This clone was counted only a few times. The chain employs TRBV10-3 and TRBJ2-3, with 8 bases lining up with TRBD2. Per germline, CDR1 ENHRY and CDR2 SYGVKD. Losses at the gene ends were 2 bases for V and 5 bases for J; bases not matched to a gene: 3. The CDR3 length is 14 residues. CDR3 loop: CAISEVLAGDTQYF. CDR3 coding DNA: TGTGCCATCAGTGAGGTCCTAGCGGGAGATACGCAGTATTTT.

The chain recombines TRBV6-1 with TRBJ2-7; TRBD1 matches 8 bases. The CDR3 is 14 residues long. The V gene end was trimmed by 6 bases and the J gene end by 6 bases; junction bases not matched to a gene: 10. Per the germline V gene, CDR1 is MNHNS and CDR2 is SASEGT. The CDR3 is CASSFTGGLREQYF. The CDR3 DNA follows: TGTGCCAGCAGCTTTACAGGGGGTTTACGCGAGCAGTACTTC.